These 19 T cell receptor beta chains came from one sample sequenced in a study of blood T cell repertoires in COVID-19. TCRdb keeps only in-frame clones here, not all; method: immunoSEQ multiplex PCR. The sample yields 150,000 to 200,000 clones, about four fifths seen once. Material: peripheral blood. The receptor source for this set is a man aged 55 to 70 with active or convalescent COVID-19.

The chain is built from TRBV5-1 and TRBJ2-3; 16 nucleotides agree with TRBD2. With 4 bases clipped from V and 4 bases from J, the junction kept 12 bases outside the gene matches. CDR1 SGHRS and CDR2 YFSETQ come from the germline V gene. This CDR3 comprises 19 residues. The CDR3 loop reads CASSPGLAGGSTFADTQYF. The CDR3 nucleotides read TGCGCCAGCAGCCCGGGACTAGCGGGAGGGTCCACCTTCGCAGATACGCAGTATTTT.

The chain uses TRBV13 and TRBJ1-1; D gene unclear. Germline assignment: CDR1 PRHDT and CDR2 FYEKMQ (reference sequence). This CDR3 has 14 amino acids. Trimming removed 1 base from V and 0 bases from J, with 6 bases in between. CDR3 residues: CASSLVSVNTEAFF. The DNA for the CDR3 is TGTGCCAGCAGCTTAGTTTCGGTGAACACTGAAGCTTTCTTT. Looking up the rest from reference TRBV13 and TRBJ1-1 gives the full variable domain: AAGVIQSPRHLIKEKRETATLKCYPIPRHDTVYWYQQGPGQDPQFLISFYEKMQSDKGSIPDRFSAQQFSDYHSELNMSSLELGDSALYFCASSLVSVNTEAFFGQGTRLTVV.

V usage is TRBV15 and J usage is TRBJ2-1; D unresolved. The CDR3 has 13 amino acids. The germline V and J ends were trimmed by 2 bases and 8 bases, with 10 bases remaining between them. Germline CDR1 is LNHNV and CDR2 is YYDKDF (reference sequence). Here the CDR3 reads CATSRKYEDEQFF. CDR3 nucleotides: TGTGCCACCAGCAGAAAGTACGAGGATGAGCAGTTCTTC.

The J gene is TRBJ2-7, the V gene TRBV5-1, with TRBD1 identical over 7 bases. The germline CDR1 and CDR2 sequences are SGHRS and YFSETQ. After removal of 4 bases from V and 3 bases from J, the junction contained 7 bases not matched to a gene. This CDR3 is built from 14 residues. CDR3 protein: CASSGLGQYYEQYF. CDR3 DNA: TGCGCCAGCAGCGGGCTGGGACAGTACTACGAGCAGTACTTC. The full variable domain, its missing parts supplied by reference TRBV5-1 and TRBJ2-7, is KAGVTQTPRYLIKTRGQQVTLSCSPISGHRSVSWYQQTPGQGLQFLFEYFSETQRNKGNFPGRFSGRQFSNSRSEMNVSTLELGDSALYLCASSGLGQYYEQYFGPGTRLTVT.

CDR3 sequence reads: CASSLVTGHGYTF. The CDR3, as DNA: TGTGCCAGCAGCCTCGTCACAGGTCATGGCTACACCTTC. The chain carries TRBV13 and TRBJ1-2; D perhaps matches TRBD1 (5 bases). Trimming removed 5 bases from V and 6 bases from J, with 13 bases in between. CDR3 length: 13 residues. Germline V CDR1 and CDR2: PRHDT, FYEKMQ (reference sequence).

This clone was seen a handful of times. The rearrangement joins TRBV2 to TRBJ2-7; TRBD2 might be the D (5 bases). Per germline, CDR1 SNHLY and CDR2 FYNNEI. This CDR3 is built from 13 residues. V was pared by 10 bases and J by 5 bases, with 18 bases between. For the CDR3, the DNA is TGTGCCACCCAAGGAGGAGATCGGAACGAGCAGTACTTC. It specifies CATQGGDRNEQYF.

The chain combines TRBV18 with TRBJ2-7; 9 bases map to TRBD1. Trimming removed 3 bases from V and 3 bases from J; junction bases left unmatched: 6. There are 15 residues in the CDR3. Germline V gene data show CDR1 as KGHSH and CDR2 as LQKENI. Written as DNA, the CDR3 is TGTGCCAGCTCACCGTACGGGACAGGGTACTACGAGCAGTACTTC. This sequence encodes CASSPYGTGYYEQYF. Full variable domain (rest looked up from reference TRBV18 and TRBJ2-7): NAGVMQNPRHLVRRRGQEARLRCSPMKGHSHVYWYRQLPEEGLKFMVYLQKENIIDESGMPKERFSAEFPKEGPSILRIQQVVRGDSAAYFCASSPYGTGYYEQYFGPGTRLTVT.

For the CDR3, the DNA is TGTGCCACCAGTGATTTCCGACTGAGCTATGGCTACACCTTC. It codes for CATSDFRLSYGYTF. The rearrangement uses TRBV24-1 and TRBJ1-2; no definite D call. The CDR3 contains 14 residues. V was pared by 1 base and J by 4 bases, with 9 bases between. Germline assignment: CDR1 KGHDR and CDR2 SFDVKD.

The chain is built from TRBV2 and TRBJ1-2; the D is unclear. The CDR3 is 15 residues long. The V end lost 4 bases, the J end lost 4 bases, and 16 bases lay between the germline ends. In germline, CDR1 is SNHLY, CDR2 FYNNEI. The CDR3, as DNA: TGTGCCAGCAGTGGCGACCGGGTTGCGAGCTATGGCTACACCTTC. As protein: CASSGDRVASYGYTF. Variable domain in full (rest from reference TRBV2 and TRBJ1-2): EPEVTQTPSHQVTQMGQEVILRCVPISNHLYFYWYRQILGQKVEFLVSFYNNEISEKSEIFDDQFSVERPDGSNFTLKIRSTKLEDSAMYFCASSGDRVASYGYTFGSGTRLTVV.

Written as DNA, the CDR3 is TGTGCCAGCAGGGGGACAGGGGGCGAGGAAAAACTGTTTTTT. It yields the protein CASRGTGGEEKLFF. The chain has TRBV7-9 and TRBJ1-4; TRBD1 matches at 12 bases. V was pared by 6 bases and J by 8 bases, with 4 bases of the junction left unmatched. Germline values: CDR1 SEHNR, CDR2 FQNEAQ (reference sequence). The CDR3 length is 14 residues.

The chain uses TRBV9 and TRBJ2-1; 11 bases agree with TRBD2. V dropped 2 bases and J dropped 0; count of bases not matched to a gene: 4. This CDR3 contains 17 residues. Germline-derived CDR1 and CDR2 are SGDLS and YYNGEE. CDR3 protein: CASSVGLAALSYNEQFF. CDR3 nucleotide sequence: TGTGCCAGCAGCGTGGGACTAGCGGCGCTCTCCTACAATGAGCAGTTCTTC. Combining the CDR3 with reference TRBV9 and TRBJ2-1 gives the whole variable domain DSGVTQTPKHLITATGQRVTLRCSPRSGDLSVYWYQQSLDQGLQFLIQYYNGEERAKGNILERFSAQQFPDLHSELNLSSLELGDSALYFCASSVGLAALSYNEQFFGPGTRLTVL.

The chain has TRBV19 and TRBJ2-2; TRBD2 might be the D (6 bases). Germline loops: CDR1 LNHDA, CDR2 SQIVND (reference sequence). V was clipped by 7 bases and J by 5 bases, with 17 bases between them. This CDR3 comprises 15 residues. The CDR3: CASTEGGSYTGELFF. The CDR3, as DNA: TGTGCCAGTACCGAAGGAGGGAGCTATACCGGGGAGCTGTTTTTT. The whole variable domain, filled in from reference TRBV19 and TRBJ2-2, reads DGGITQSPKYLFRKEGQNVTLSCEQNLNHDAMYWYRQDPGQGLRLIYYSQIVNDFQKGDIAEGYSVSREKKESFPLTVTSAQKNPTAFYLCASTEGGSYTGELFFGEGSRLTVL.

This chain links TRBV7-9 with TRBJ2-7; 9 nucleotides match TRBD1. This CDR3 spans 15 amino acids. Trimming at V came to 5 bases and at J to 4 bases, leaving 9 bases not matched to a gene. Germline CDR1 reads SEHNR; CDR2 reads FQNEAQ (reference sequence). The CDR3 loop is CASSRIGTGNYEQYF. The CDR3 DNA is TGTGCCAGCAGCCGCATCGGGACAGGGAATTACGAGCAGTACTTC. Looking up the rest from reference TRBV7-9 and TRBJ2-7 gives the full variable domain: DTGVSQNPRHKITKRGQNVTFRCDPISEHNRLYWYRQTLGQGPEFLTYFQNEAQLEKSRLLSDRFSAERPKGSFSTLEIQRTEQGDSAMYLCASSRIGTGNYEQYFGPGTRLTVT.

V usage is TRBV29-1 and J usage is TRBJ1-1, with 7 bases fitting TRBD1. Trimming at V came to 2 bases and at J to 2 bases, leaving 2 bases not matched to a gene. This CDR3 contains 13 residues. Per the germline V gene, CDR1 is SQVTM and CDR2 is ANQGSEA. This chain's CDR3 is CSVERQGNTEAFF. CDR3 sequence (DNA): TGCAGCGTTGAACGACAGGGAAACACTGAAGCTTTCTTT.

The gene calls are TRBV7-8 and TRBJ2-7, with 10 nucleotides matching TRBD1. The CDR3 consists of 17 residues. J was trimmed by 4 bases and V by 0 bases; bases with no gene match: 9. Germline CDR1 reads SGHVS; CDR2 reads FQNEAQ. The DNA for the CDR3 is TGTGCCAGCAGCTTAGCGCTTTCGGGACAGGGGCAGTACGAGCAGTACTTC. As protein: CASSLALSGQGQYEQYF.

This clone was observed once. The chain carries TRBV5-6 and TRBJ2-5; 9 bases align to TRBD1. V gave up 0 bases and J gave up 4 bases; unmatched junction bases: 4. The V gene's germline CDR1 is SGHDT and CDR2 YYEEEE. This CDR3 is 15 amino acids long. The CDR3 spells CASSLVQGAGETQYF. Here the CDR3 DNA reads TGTGCCAGCAGCTTGGTACAGGGGGCTGGAGAGACCCAGTACTTC.

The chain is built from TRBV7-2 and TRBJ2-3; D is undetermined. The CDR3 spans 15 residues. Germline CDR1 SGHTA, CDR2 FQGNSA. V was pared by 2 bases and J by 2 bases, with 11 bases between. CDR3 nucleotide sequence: TGTGCCAGCAGCTTATCGGCCAGGAACACAGATACGCAGTATTTT. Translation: CASSLSARNTDTQYF.

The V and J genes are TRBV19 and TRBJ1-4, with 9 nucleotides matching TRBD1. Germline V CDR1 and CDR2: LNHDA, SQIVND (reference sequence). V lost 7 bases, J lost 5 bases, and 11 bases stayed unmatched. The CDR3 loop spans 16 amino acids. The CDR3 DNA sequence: TGTGCCAGTACGGGACAGGGACTAATACGAAATGAAAAACTGTTTTTT. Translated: CASTGQGLIRNEKLFF.

This CDR3 is CASSFGQGGNMKQYF. CDR3 nucleotide sequence: TGCGCCAGCAGCTTTGGACAGGGGGGAAATATGAAGCAGTACTTC. The V call is TRBV5-1, the J call TRBJ2-7, with 10 bases fitting TRBD1. Germline V gene data show CDR1 as SGHRS and CDR2 as YFSETQ. The CDR3 length is 15 residues. The V segment lost 2 bases and the J segment 8 bases; nucleotides outside the gene matches: 10.